Below, 15 T cell receptor beta chains from the same sample are listed, as sequenced in a study of control samples from healthy donors and cancer patients. Sequenced by immunoSEQ multiplex PCR; TCRdb stores in-frame clones only, minus some. The sample has 120,000 or so clones, 88% seen once. The sequenced sample was PBMCs. The receptors originated from a woman aged 55-75 years with lung cancer.

The chain joins TRBV9 to TRBJ2-7, with D tentatively TRBD2 (5 bases). Trimming stripped 0 bases from V and 7 bases from J, with 8 bases between. This CDR3 region has 12 residues. Germline CDR1 is SGDLS and CDR2 is YYNGEE. CDR3 coding DNA: TGTGCCAGCAGCGTAGAACCGGGGGAGCAGTACTTC. It encodes CASSVEPGEQYF.

The chain recombines TRBV9 with TRBJ2-3; unclear D gene. Trimming removed 2 bases at V and 0 bases at J, with 10 bases between. Germline loops: CDR1 SGDLS, CDR2 YYNGEE. This CDR3 is 15 amino acids long. CDR3 amino acids: CASSVSGPSTDTQYF. The CDR3 bases are TGTGCCAGCAGCGTGAGTGGCCCGAGCACAGATACGCAGTATTTT.

The rearrangement links TRBV28 to TRBJ1-2, with 8 positions matching TRBD1. This CDR3 is built from 12 residues. The germline gives CDR1 MDHEN, CDR2 SYDVKM. J was trimmed by 8 bases and V by 5 bases; bases with no gene match: 4. In DNA, the CDR3 is TGTGCCAGCAGTGCATCAGGGGGCGGCTACACCTTC. It codes for CASSASGGGYTF.

The chain links TRBV13 to TRBJ2-7; maybe TRBD1 (6 bases). V was clipped by 4 bases and J by 4 bases, with 14 bases between them. The germline V gene encodes CDR1 PRHDT and CDR2 FYEKMQ (reference sequence). This CDR3 spans 14 amino acids. CDR3 coding DNA: TGTGCCAGCAGCTCTCAGGGGACCGCATACGAGCAGTACTTC. Encoded protein: CASSSQGTAYEQYF.

The V and J genes are TRBV7-9 and TRBJ2-5; maybe TRBD1 (5 bases). CDR1 is SEHNR and CDR2 is FQNEAQ in the germline V gene (reference sequence). The V and J ends lost 5 bases and 2 bases respectively, with 9 bases between them. This CDR3 has 13 residues. CDR3 sequence: CASSPRQQETQYF. The CDR3 coding sequence is TGTGCCAGCAGCCCGCGACAGCAAGAGACCCAGTACTTC.

The genes are TRBV29-1 and TRBJ2-7, with D unresolved. The length of the CDR3 is 15 residues. V gave up 0 bases and J gave up 5 bases, with 17 bases separating them. Germline lookup yields CDR1 SQVTM and CDR2 ANQGSEA. CDR3 residues: CSVEDPALTGDEQYF. CDR3 bases: TGCAGCGTTGAAGACCCGGCCCTAACGGGCGACGAGCAGTACTTC.

The chain couples TRBV7-2 to TRBJ2-7; TRBD1 aligns across 7 bases. The CDR3 length is 14 residues. Germline CDR1 is SGHTA and CDR2 is FQGNSA. The V gene end was trimmed by 1 base and the J gene end by 2 bases; junction bases not matched to a gene: 2. The CDR3 bases are TGTGCCAGCAGCTTAGAGGGACAGACCTACGAGCAGTACTTC. It yields the protein CASSLEGQTYEQYF.

The V call is TRBV18, the J call TRBJ2-2; 7 positions match TRBD1. V was pared by 6 bases and J by 2 bases, with 9 bases of the junction left unmatched. This CDR3 comprises 16 residues. Looked up from germline, CDR1 is KGHSH and CDR2 is LQKENI. CDR3 sequence: CASSKGQTFNTGELFF. In DNA, the CDR3 is TGTGCCAGCTCGAAGGGACAGACTTTTAACACCGGGGAGCTGTTTTTT.

This sequence joins TRBV7-3 and TRBJ1-3; perhaps TRBD1 as D (5 bases). CDR1 is SGHTA and CDR2 is FQGTGA in the germline V gene. Trimming removed 5 bases at V and 4 bases at J, with 12 bases between. The length of the CDR3 is 14 residues. This CDR3 is CASSPPGPGNTIYF. The DNA for the CDR3 is TGTGCCAGCAGCCCTCCGGGGCCGGGAAACACCATATATTTT.

The V call is TRBV18, the J call TRBJ2-3, with 7 bases lining up with TRBD2. The CDR3 is 15 amino acids. The germline CDR1 and CDR2 sequences are KGHSH and LQKENI. The V gene end was trimmed by 2 bases and the J gene end by 2 bases; junction bases not matched to a gene: 4. In DNA, the CDR3 is TGTGCCAGCTCACCAGCTAGCGGAGTCACAGATACGCAGTATTTT. Encoded protein: CASSPASGVTDTQYF.

This rearrangement joins TRBV4-3 to TRBJ2-1; D not resolved. The CDR3 extends over 15 amino acids. V was pared by 1 base and J by 1 base, with 8 bases between. Germline-derived CDR1 and CDR2 are LGHNA and YSLEER. The CDR3 DNA follows: TGCGCCAGCAGCCAAGGGCGAAGTTCCTACAATGAGCAGTTCTTC. Translation gives CASSQGRSSYNEQFF.

The gene calls are TRBV11-3 and TRBJ2-3, with TRBD2 identical over 14 bases. The CDR3 runs to 19 residues. J gave up 2 bases and V 4 bases, and 11 bases lay outside the gene matches. CDR1 SGHNT and CDR2 YENEEA come from the germline V gene. The CDR3 DNA follows: TGTGCCAGCAGCTCAGTCCTTGGGACTAGCGGGAGCCTCACAGATACGCAGTATTTT. Amino acid sequence: CASSSVLGTSGSLTDTQYF.

The chain is built from TRBV7-2 and TRBJ2-7; the D gene is possibly TRBD2 (7 bases). Trimming left V 0 bases short and J 7 bases short, with 22 bases between. This CDR3 contains 17 residues. Germline loops: CDR1 SGHTA, CDR2 FQGNSA. CDR3 DNA sequence: TGTGCCAGCAGCTTAGCCGCGGACGGGGGGCAAAATGAAGAGCAGTACTTC. Protein: CASSLAADGGQNEEQYF.

The chain recombines TRBV3-1 (or the pseudogene TRBV3-2) with TRBJ1-1, with D possibly TRBD1 on 5 matching bases. CDR1 and CDR2 from the germline V gene are LGHDT and YNNKEL (reference sequence). V lost 1 base to trimming and J lost 0 bases, with 12 bases between them. The CDR3 is 16 residues long. The CDR3 is CASSQGRQTMNTEAFF. In DNA form, the CDR3 reads TGTGCCAGCAGCCAAGGTAGACAGACCATGAACACTGAAGCTTTCTTT.

The rearrangement joins TRBV6-5 to TRBJ2-7; 12 bases fit TRBD2. V lost 4 bases, J lost 7 bases, and 8 bases stayed unmatched. Germline-derived CDR1 and CDR2 are MNHEY and SVGAGI. The CDR3 is made up of 15 amino acids. CDR3 bases: TGTGCCAGCAGTTCGACTAGCGGGAGTATTTCAGAGCAGTACTTC. Its translation is CASSSTSGSISEQYF.